Given below is one T cell receptor beta chain in context. The record originates from a study of blood T cell repertoires in COVID-19. About the study: Italy, Spain and the United States were the sources of the convalescent and acute COVID-19 samples.

In the original analysis: Amplification of reference gene primers provided the estimated nucleated cell counts. Some clones are missing from TCRdb's copy, which holds only in-frame ones; the method was immunoSEQ multiplex PCR. V and J calls and clone size are those listed in that table; D and trimming were worked out from the DNA. Of about 270,000 clones in the sample, around 85% were seen once. The CDR3 is 14 amino acids. The germline V gene has CDR1 MNHEY and CDR2 SMNVEV (reference sequence). The V and J ends lost 2 bases and 9 bases respectively, with 11 bases between them. V is TRBV27 and J is TRBJ1-6; D gene uncertain. The clonotype comes from a woman in her 30s with COVID-19, enrolled during active disease. The sequenced sample consisted of peripheral blood. The CDR3 sequence: CASSLGGLSSPLHF. As DNA, the CDR3 is TGTGCCAGCAGTTTAGGAGGGTTGAGTTCACCCCTCCACTTT.